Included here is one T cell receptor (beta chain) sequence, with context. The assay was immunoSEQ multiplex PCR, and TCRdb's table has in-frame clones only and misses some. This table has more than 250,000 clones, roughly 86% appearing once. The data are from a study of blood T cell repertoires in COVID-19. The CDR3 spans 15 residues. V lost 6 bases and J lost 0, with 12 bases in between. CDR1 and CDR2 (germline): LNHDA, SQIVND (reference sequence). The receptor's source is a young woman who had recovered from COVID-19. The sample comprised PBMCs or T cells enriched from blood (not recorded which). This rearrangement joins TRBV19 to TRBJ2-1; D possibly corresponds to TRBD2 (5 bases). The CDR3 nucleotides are TGTGCCAGTAGCCTGGAGGATCGCTCCTACAATGAGCAGTTCTTC. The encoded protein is CASSLEDRSYNEQFF.